This TCR beta chain is drawn from a study of PD-1 blockade in classical Hodgkin lymphoma. Method: immunoSEQ multiplex PCR; TCRdb's copy keeps in-frame clones and lacks some. The table records roughly 100,000 clones, roughly nine tenths of them present only once. The V gene lost 0 bases and the J gene lost 3 bases, with 10 bases spanning the gap. The CDR3 has 15 residues. The germline V gene encodes CDR1 LGHNA and CDR2 YSLEER. Time point indicated: cycle 4 day 1 (C4D1), after five to seven weeks of nivolumab. With no exception, relapse followed autologous stem cell transplantation in all patients, and brentuximab vedotin exposure varied.

The chain uses TRBV4-3 and TRBJ2-3, with D uncertain. The sample here was peripheral blood mononuclear cells (PBMCs), taken before the fourth cycle of nivolumab. This receptor was taken from a human donor with classical Hodgkin lymphoma. The CDR3 loop is CASSQDLAATDTQYF. In nucleotides, the CDR3 is TGCGCCAGCAGCCAAGACTTAGCTGCAACAGATACGCAGTATTTT.